A single sample is the source of the 30 T cell receptor beta chains below, sequenced in a study of blood T cell repertoires in COVID-19. Measured with immunoSEQ multiplex PCR; TCRdb has only the in-frame clones, and not every one. The sample has some 340,000 clones; 85% are singletons. The sample taken for sequencing was peripheral blood. Receptor source: a young woman with acute or convalescent COVID-19.

The chain employs TRBV2 and TRBJ1-1; the D is unclear. The germline V gene has CDR1 SNHLY and CDR2 FYNNEI. Trimming took off 4 bases at V and 1 base at J, with 4 bases between the two ends. The CDR3 runs to 12 residues. The CDR3 nucleotides read TGTGCCAGCAGTGTGAGGAACACTGAAGCTTTCTTT. Translated, it gives CASSVRNTEAFF.

In this sample, this clone turned up a few times. This rearrangement joins TRBV5-1 to TRBJ1-4; perhaps TRBD1 as D (5 bases). Germline loops: CDR1 SGHRS, CDR2 YFSETQ. Trimming removed 0 bases from V and 2 bases from J, with 14 bases in between. The CDR3 length is 17 residues. CDR3 bases: TGCGCCAGCAGCTTGGAAGGGGTACTCGGGACTAATGAAAAACTGTTTTTT. Amino acid sequence: CASSLEGVLGTNEKLFF.

The V call is TRBV24-1, the J call TRBJ2-3; 10 bases map to TRBD1. This CDR3 is 20 amino acids long. From germline, CDR1 is KGHDR and CDR2 SFDVKD. V lost 1 base, J lost 3 bases, and 15 bases stayed unmatched. CDR3 nucleotides: TGTGCCACCAGTGATTTATCCCCTCGCCCGCCGGGACAGGGGACAGATACGCAGTATTTT. Its protein is CATSDLSPRPPGQGTDTQYF.

The gene calls are TRBV5-5 and TRBJ2-7; D perhaps matches TRBD2 (5 bases). The V end lost 1 base, the J end lost 2 bases, and 10 bases lay between the germline ends. This CDR3 is 14 amino acids long. CDR1 is SGHKS, CDR2 YYEKEE, per germline (reference sequence). The CDR3 here is CASSLRGPPYEQYF. In nucleotides, the CDR3 is TGTGCCAGCAGCTTGCGGGGTCCTCCCTACGAGCAGTACTTC.

The chain is built from TRBV7-2 and TRBJ2-2; the match to TRBD1 covers 9 bases. The CDR3 runs to 15 residues. V lost 2 bases and J lost 5; bases outside the gene matches: 3. The germline V gene encodes CDR1 SGHTA and CDR2 FQGNSA. CDR3 sequence: CASSLTGTGTGELFF. For the CDR3, the DNA is TGTGCCAGCAGCTTAACCGGGACAGGGACCGGGGAGCTGTTTTTT.

The chain couples TRBV19 to TRBJ2-5; possibly TRBD1 for D (6 bases). The CDR3 contains 14 residues. With 4 bases removed from V and 6 bases from J, the gap between germline ends came to 15 bases. From germline, CDR1 is LNHDA and CDR2 SQIVND (reference sequence). The CDR3 protein is CASSKSRGRKTQYF. CDR3 DNA: TGTGCCAGTAGTAAATCCAGGGGACGGAAGACCCAGTACTTC.

V gene TRBV18 combines with J gene TRBJ1-2; D not resolved. Germline V gene data show CDR1 as KGHSH and CDR2 as LQKENI. This CDR3 has 15 residues. Between the trimmed V and J ends, which lost 3 bases and 3 bases, there was a span of 14 bases. DNA of the CDR3: TGTGCCAGCTCACCTCCGGAGAGATCGGACTATGGCTACACCTTC. Its protein product is CASSPPERSDYGYTF.

V gene TRBV7-3 combines with J gene TRBJ2-7; weak D call: TRBD2 (6 bases). The germline V and J ends were trimmed by 4 bases and 7 bases, with 11 bases remaining between them. The CDR3 covers 12 residues. Germline-derived CDR1 and CDR2 are SGHTA and FQGTGA. The CDR3 sequence is CASSSTREEQYF. The CDR3 DNA reads as TGTGCCAGCAGCTCGACTAGGGAGGAGCAGTACTTC.

The chain is built from TRBV6-5 and TRBJ1-2; 8 bases fit TRBD1. The length of the CDR3 is 12 residues. Germline lookup yields CDR1 MNHEY and CDR2 SVGAGI. J was trimmed by 8 bases and V by 6 bases; bases with no gene match: 5. CDR3 bases: TGTGCCAGCAGCGCAGGGGGCGCAGGCTACACCTTC. This codes for CASSAGGAGYTF.

The chain links TRBV5-4 to TRBJ2-7, with TRBD1 identical over 8 bases. The CDR3 totals 12 residues. Germline CDR1 reads SGHNT; CDR2 reads YYREEE (reference sequence). V trimming: 4 bases; J trimming: 6 bases; junction bases outside the gene matches: 3. Here the CDR3 DNA reads TGTGCCAGCAGCCCCGGACAGGGCGAGCAGTACTTC. It codes for CASSPGQGEQYF. Using reference TRBV5-4 and TRBJ2-7 for the parts outside the CDR3, the full variable domain is ETGVTQSPTHLIKTRGQQVTLRCSSQSGHNTVSWYQQALGQGPQFIFQYYREEENGRGNFPPRFSGLQFPNYSSELNVNALELDDSALYLCASSPGQGEQYFGPGTRLTVT.

V is TRBV24-1 and J is TRBJ2-1, with a possible D match to TRBD2 (7 bases). This CDR3 spans 13 amino acids. The V end was cut by 9 bases, the J end by 7 bases, with 15 bases between. CDR1 and CDR2 from the germline V gene are KGHDR and SFDVKD. The CDR3 DNA is TGTGCCACCGAGGGGGGGGAGGCGAATGAGCAGTTCTTC. It codes for CATEGGEANEQFF.

The sample holds a few counts of this clone. The V and J genes are TRBV18 and TRBJ1-2; D ambiguous. The CDR3 consists of 15 residues. In germline, CDR1 is KGHSH, CDR2 LQKENI. With 3 bases removed from V and 4 bases from J, the gap between germline ends came to 15 bases. The CDR3 nucleotides read TGTGCCAGCTCACCTGAACACCTCCCTCTCTATGGCTACACCTTC. It specifies CASSPEHLPLYGYTF.

The chain joins TRBV2 to TRBJ1-1, with D tentatively TRBD1 (6 bases). This CDR3 has 11 residues. The germline V gene has CDR1 SNHLY and CDR2 FYNNEI. The ends were cut back, 7 bases at V and 7 bases at J, with 10 bases in the middle. CDR3 bases: TGTGCCAGCACGGGACACCTTGAAGCTTTCTTT. It codes for CASTGHLEAFF.

This clone was observed at least ten times. The chain carries TRBV12-3 or TRBV12-4 and TRBJ2-7, with D unresolved. The V end was cut by 2 bases, the J end by 3 bases, with 5 bases between. The CDR3 covers 12 residues. The CDR3 DNA is TGTGCCAGCAGTTTAAAACACTACGAGCAGTACTTC. Translating it yields CASSLKHYEQYF.

This chain joins TRBV12-3 or TRBV12-4 and TRBJ2-5; possibly TRBD2 for D (5 bases). The CDR3 runs 13 residues. Trimming removed 6 bases from V and 5 bases from J, with 13 bases in between. CDR3 coding DNA: TGTGCCAGCAGGAGTTCGGGGATGGAGACCCAGTACTTC. Residues: CASRSSGMETQYF.

This clone was observed a handful of times. V and J are TRBV7-9 and TRBJ1-6; TRBD1 agrees at 9 bases. CDR3 size: 16 residues. Germline V lookup: CDR1 SEHNR, CDR2 FQNEAQ (reference sequence). The junction had 9 bases not matched to a gene; V was cut back by 0 bases and J by 12 bases. Here the CDR3 DNA reads TGTGCCAGCAGCTTAGCGGACAGGGGAGGGTTGGTACCCCTCCACTTT. Its protein is CASSLADRGGLVPLHF.

The genes are TRBV5-8 and TRBJ1-2; D gene unclear. The CDR3 is 15 amino acids. Trimming removed 6 bases at V and 0 bases at J, with 15 bases between. The germline V gene encodes CDR1 SGHTS and CDR2 YDEGEE. In DNA form, the CDR3 reads TGTGCCAGCATCAACCGTCTAATTTCTAACTATGGCTACACCTTC. This encodes CASINRLISNYGYTF.

As to this clone: At one boundary the junction diverges from the germline segment, which might be a read error. The chain joins TRBV6-1 to TRBJ2-7, with D maybe TRBD2 (5 bases). The CDR3 is made up of 12 amino acids. The V gene's germline CDR1 is MNHNS and CDR2 SASEGT. The CDR3 loop is CASSEGLSEQYF. In DNA form, the CDR3 reads TGTGCCAGCAGCGAAGGACTCTCCGAGCAGTACTTC.

The chain is built from TRBV9 and TRBJ2-2, with TRBD1 matching over 9 bases. V shed 4 bases and J 2 bases; nucleotides not matched to a gene: 6. The V gene's germline CDR1 is SGDLS and CDR2 YYNGEE. There are 16 residues in the CDR3. The CDR3 loop is CASSNRDRVNTGELFF. In nucleotides, the CDR3 is TGTGCCAGCAGCAACCGGGACAGGGTCAACACCGGGGAGCTGTTTTTT.

V usage is TRBV5-5 and J usage is TRBJ1-5, with a possible D match to TRBD1 (6 bases). CDR3 size: 15 residues. Germline V gives CDR1 SGHKS, CDR2 YYEKEE (reference sequence). V lost 1 base and J lost 1, with 9 bases in between. CDR3 sequence reads: CASSLTGKSNQPQHF. CDR3 bases: TGTGCCAGCAGCTTGACAGGGAAGAGCAATCAGCCCCAGCATTTT.

This clone was detected only once. J is TRBJ2-7 and V is TRBV7-9, with TRBD2 as a possible D gene (5 bases). The length of the CDR3 is 16 residues. Germline V lookup: CDR1 SEHNR, CDR2 FQNEAQ (reference sequence). Trimming stripped 5 bases from V and 6 bases from J, with 23 bases between. As DNA, the CDR3 is TGTGCCAGCAGCCGCCTGAGGACGGGATTGGGATCCGAGCAGTACTTC. Protein product: CASSRLRTGLGSEQYF.

The chain has TRBV6-5 and TRBJ1-2, with TRBD1 matching over 7 bases. V was pared by 6 bases and J by 2 bases, with 6 bases of the junction left unmatched. The CDR3 consists of 14 residues. Germline loops: CDR1 MNHEY, CDR2 SVGAGI. CDR3 in DNA: TGTGCCAGCAGGACAGGGAGGCTGAACTATGGCTACACCTTC. Protein: CASRTGRLNYGYTF.

This sequence joins TRBV28 and TRBJ2-7; TRBD1 aligns across 7 bases. Germline loops: CDR1 MDHEN, CDR2 SYDVKM. CDR3 length: 15 amino acids. Trimming removed 5 bases from V and 4 bases from J; junction bases left unmatched: 11. The DNA for the CDR3 is TGTGCCAGCAGTACGAATAGACAGGGATTTTACGAGCAGTACTTC. It specifies CASSTNRQGFYEQYF.

J is TRBJ2-5 and V is TRBV5-6; 8 bases line up with TRBD2. Germline loops: CDR1 SGHDT, CDR2 YYEEEE. Trimming took 1 base from V and 5 from J; bases not matched to a gene: 7. The CDR3 has 15 residues. The CDR3 reads CASSLRPGGPETQYF. In nucleotides, the CDR3 is TGTGCCAGCAGCTTGCGACCGGGAGGGCCGGAGACCCAGTACTTC. Looking up the rest from reference TRBV5-6 and TRBJ2-5 gives the full variable domain: DAGVTQSPTHLIKTRGQQVTLRCSPKSGHDTVSWYQQALGQGPQFIFQYYEEEERQRGNFPDRFSGHQFPNYSSELNVNALLLGDSALYLCASSLRPGGPETQYFGPGTRLLVL.

The genes are TRBV5-4 and TRBJ2-5, with TRBD2 matching over 8 bases. Germline V gene data show CDR1 as SGHNT and CDR2 as YYREEE (reference sequence). This CDR3 is built from 17 residues. Trimming at V came to 2 bases and at J to 2 bases, leaving 11 bases not matched to a gene. As DNA, the CDR3 is TGTGCCAGCAGCTTTGGTCTAGCGGGTTTGGGTCAAGAGACCCAGTACTTC. Translated: CASSFGLAGLGQETQYF.

The J gene is TRBJ1-2, the V gene TRBV5-1, with 11 bases lining up with TRBD1. The CDR3 consists of 14 residues. Losses at the gene ends were 4 bases for V and 7 bases for J; bases not matched to a gene: 6. CDR1 and CDR2 (germline): SGHRS, YFSETQ. In DNA form, the CDR3 reads TGCGCCAGCAGCATTGGACAGGGGGCCGGTGGCTACACCTTC. Residues: CASSIGQGAGGYTF.

The rearrangement joins TRBV5-3 to TRBJ1-6; weak D call: TRBD1 (6 bases). TRBV5-3 is placed among ORFs of uncertain function. V was clipped by 5 bases and J by 7 bases, with 22 bases between them. The CDR3 loop spans 17 amino acids. CDR3 in amino acids: CARRPAIDRRANSPLHF. The CDR3 DNA is TGTGCCAGAAGACCCGCTATTGACAGGCGAGCCAATTCACCCCTCCACTTT.

The chain links TRBV10-3 to TRBJ2-3; 14 bases agree with TRBD2. Germline CDR1 reads ENHRY; CDR2 reads SYGVKD. V was clipped by 4 bases and J by 6 bases; unmatched bases: 6. There are 16 residues in the CDR3. CDR3 loop: CAISAGLAGDRDTQYF. The CDR3 DNA sequence: TGTGCCATCAGTGCGGGACTAGCGGGAGATCGGGATACGCAGTATTTT.

V gene TRBV28 combines with J gene TRBJ1-4, with TRBD1 identical over 7 bases. The CDR3 runs to 14 residues. Trimming cost V 4 bases and J 9 bases; bases outside gene matches: 8. Germline V gene sequence: CDR1 MDHEN, CDR2 SYDVKM. This CDR3 is CASSSSGQSKKLFF. The CDR3 nucleotides are TGTGCCAGCAGTTCATCGGGACAGTCTAAAAAACTGTTTTTT.

J is TRBJ2-3 and V is TRBV19; 12 nucleotides line up with TRBD2. From germline, CDR1 is LNHDA and CDR2 SQIVND (reference sequence). The CDR3 has 19 residues. Losses at the gene ends were 0 bases for V and 2 bases for J; bases not matched to a gene: 9. CDR3 nucleotide sequence: TGTGCCAGTAGTATAGACCGAACTCGGACTAGCGGGGACACAGATACGCAGTATTTT. This sequence encodes CASSIDRTRTSGDTDTQYF.